Presented here are 20 T cell receptor beta chains from one specimen sequenced in a study of regulatory T cells in long-lasting Graves disease. Relying on iRepertoire HTBI primers and Arm-PCR of CDR3 regions, the team built TCR beta libraries. TCRdb reprocessed the multiplex PCR reads with MiXCR, giving one entry per CDR3 protein. The sample shows a few hundred thousand distinct CDR3 sequences, roughly 12% of them seen only once. Described time point: newly diagnosed GD, antithyroid drugs for less than 3 months. Extracted RNA from PBMCs served as the source of the TCR library. In addition, the sample was reused for a study of T cells in Graves' hyperthyroidism and ophthalmopathy.

Sequences were derived from peripheral blood mononuclear cells (PBMCs), sampled at new diagnosis, from a patient treated with antithyroid drugs. These receptors were collected from a woman aged 18-29 years with Graves disease.

This clonotype showed up many times. The gene calls are TRBV7-9 and TRBJ2-7; 7 bases align to TRBD2. The CDR3 is 12 amino acids. Germline trimming cut 3 bases from V and 6 bases from J; bases unmatched to any gene: 2. Germline loops: CDR1 SEHNR, CDR2 FQNEAQ (reference sequence). The CDR3 region is CASSLSGIEQYF. The CDR3 nucleotides read TGTGCCAGCAGCTTGAGCGGGATCGAGCAGTACTTC.

This chain connects TRBV28 to TRBJ1-5; 9 bases agree with TRBD1. The CDR3 totals 17 residues. With V trimmed by 5 bases and J by 9 bases, 17 bases remained unmatched. CDR1 MDHEN and CDR2 SYDVKM come from the germline V gene. Here the CDR3 DNA reads TGTGCCAGCAGTCCCGGGACAGGGAGTACTTTCGGTCGGCCCCAGCATTTT. Its translation is CASSPGTGSTFGRPQHF.

This clonotype was picked up a small number of times. V gene TRBV15 combines with J gene TRBJ2-5; 8 nucleotides match TRBD1. This CDR3 comprises 15 residues. Germline V gives CDR1 LNHNV, CDR2 YYDKDF (reference sequence). V shed 3 bases and J 2 bases; nucleotides not matched to a gene: 5. The CDR3 nucleotides read TGTGCCACCAGCAGCAGGGGGCGAGGACAAGAGACCCAGTACTTC. Protein product: CATSSRGRGQETQYF.

Only a few counts were recorded for this clonotype. The chain carries TRBV7-9 and TRBJ2-1, with D possibly called TRBD1 or TRBD2 (5 bases each). The CDR3 length is 15 residues. Trimming cost V 6 bases and J 9 bases, with 21 bases left between them. Germline-derived CDR1 and CDR2 are SEHNR and FQNEAQ (reference sequence). The CDR3 is CASRGRSGRWGEQFF. In nucleotides, the CDR3 is TGTGCCAGCAGGGGGCGGAGCGGACGCTGGGGTGAGCAGTTCTTC.

This clonotype has at least ten counts. The chain combines TRBV18 with TRBJ2-7; TRBD1 matches 8 bases. J lost 6 bases, V lost 4 bases, and 2 bases had no gene match. The germline gives CDR1 KGHSH, CDR2 LQKENI. The CDR3 sequence is 12 residues long. CDR3 bases: TGTGCCAGCTCACTGGACAGGGTCGAGCAGTACGTC. Protein sequence: CASSLDRVEQYV.

In this sample, this clonotype turned up many times. The rearrangement uses TRBV6-1 and TRBJ1-2; no clear D gene. CDR3 length equals 12 residues. With 8 bases removed from V and 4 bases from J, the gap between germline ends came to 11 bases. CDR1 is MNHNS and CDR2 is SASEGT in the germline V gene. CDR3: CASRLRSYGYTF. The CDR3 DNA sequence: TGTGCCAGCCGGCTACGGTCCTATGGCTACACCTTC.

The table lists this clonotype with many counts. As DNA, the CDR3 is TGTGCCAGCAGCCTAGAAATAGCGGGCACAGATACGCAGTATTTT. This translates into CASSLEIAGTDTQYF. The rearrangement links TRBV5-6 to TRBJ2-3; weak D call: TRBD2 (6 bases). The CDR3 totals 15 residues. The V and J ends lost 4 bases and 1 base respectively, with 13 bases between them. The germline V gene encodes CDR1 SGHDT and CDR2 YYEEEE. The full variable domain, completed using reference TRBV5-6 and TRBJ2-3, is DAGVTQSPTHLIKTRGQQVTLRCSPKSGHDTVSWYQQALGQGPQFIFQYYEEEERQRGNFPDRFSGHQFPNYSSELNVNALLLGDSALYLCASSLEIAGTDTQYFGPGTRLTVL.

CDR3 sequence: CASSQMVGETQYF. CDR3 nucleotide sequence: TGCGCCAGCAGCCAAATGGTAGGGGAGACCCAGTACTTC. The rearrangement uses TRBV5-1 and TRBJ2-5; D gene unclear. CDR1 and CDR2 (germline): SGHRS, YFSETQ. Trimming cost V 4 bases and J 5 bases, with 12 bases left between them. This CDR3 comprises 13 residues. Filled out from reference TRBV5-1 and TRBJ2-5, the complete variable domain reads KAGVTQTPRYLIKTRGQQVTLSCSPISGHRSVSWYQQTPGQGLQFLFEYFSETQRNKGNFPGRFSGRQFSNSRSEMNVSTLELGDSALYLCASSQMVGETQYFGPGTRLLVL.

This clonotype was seen ten or more times. V and J are TRBV7-2 and TRBJ2-1, with 7 bases aligning to TRBD2. The CDR3 is 15 amino acids. CDR1 is SGHTA, CDR2 FQGNSA, per germline. The trim removed 6 bases at V and 7 bases at J, leaving 12 bases unmatched. As DNA, the CDR3 is TGTGCCAGCAGAAGCCGAGGGAGGGAGGAGAATGAGCAGTTCTTC. This gives the protein CASRSRGREENEQFF.

This clonotype was observed at least ten times. The chain carries TRBV10-3 and TRBJ1-5; 9 nucleotides line up with TRBD1. The length of the CDR3 is 17 residues. The trim removed 3 bases at V and 0 bases at J, leaving 6 bases unmatched. Germline V gene lookup returns CDR1 ENHRY and CDR2 SYGVKD. This CDR3 reads CAISDHRDRASNQPQHF. The CDR3 nucleotides read TGTGCCATCAGTGACCACCGGGACAGGGCTAGCAATCAGCCCCAGCATTTT.

This clonotype was seen a few times. V gene TRBV9 combines with J gene TRBJ2-7; D remains ambiguous. The germline gives CDR1 SGDLS, CDR2 YYNGEE. Trimming stripped 4 bases from V and 3 bases from J, with 17 bases between. The CDR3 has 15 amino acids. CDR3 bases: TGTGCCAGCAGCACCCGACTGGGCGTCGGCTACGAGCAGTACTTC. Translated: CASSTRLGVGYEQYF.

This clonotype was recorded many times. In DNA form, the CDR3 reads TGCGCCAGCAGTGCTCCTGGGGACACTGAAGCTTTCTTT. This encodes CASSAPGDTEAFF. J is TRBJ1-1 and V is TRBV10-1, with D unresolved. CDR1 is WNHNN and CDR2 is SYGVQD in the germline V gene (reference sequence). The germline V and J ends were trimmed by 4 bases and 3 bases, with 9 bases remaining between them. The CDR3 runs 13 residues.

DNA for the CDR3: TGCAGCACTAATCCCGGGATGAGCTCCTACAATGAGCAGTTCTTC. This codes for CSTNPGMSSYNEQFF. The J gene is TRBJ2-1, the V gene TRBV29-1; D perhaps matches TRBD2 (5 bases). The CDR3 covers 15 residues. The V gene lost 8 bases and the J gene lost 0 bases, with 17 bases spanning the gap. Germline lookup yields CDR1 SQVTM and CDR2 ANQGSEA.

This clonotype was detected many times. The rearrangement uses TRBV27 and TRBJ2-2; 10 bases are a match to TRBD2. The V gene's germline CDR1 is MNHEY and CDR2 SMNVEV (reference sequence). V gave up 2 bases and J gave up 4 bases; unmatched junction bases: 10. The CDR3 is made up of 18 amino acids. In DNA form, the CDR3 reads TGTGCCAGCAGTTTAGCTAGCGGGAGAGGGGGCATCACCGGGGAGCTGTTTTTT. It yields the protein CASSLASGRGGITGELFF.

The chain has TRBV24-1 and TRBJ2-6; 8 nucleotides agree with TRBD2. Germline V lookup: CDR1 KGHDR, CDR2 SFDVKD. The CDR3 length is 18 residues. V trimming: 2 bases; J trimming: 0 bases; junction bases outside the gene matches: 5. CDR3 nucleotides: TGTGCCACCAGTGATTCGGGGGGGCTGAGCTCTGGGGCCAACGTCCTGACTTTC. Translating it yields CATSDSGGLSSGANVLTF.

The table lists this clonotype with many counts. The CDR3 sequence: CSASMTALMNTEAFF. In nucleotides, the CDR3 is TGCAGTGCTAGTATGACAGCCCTCATGAACACTGAAGCTTTCTTT. This chain links TRBV20-1 with TRBJ1-1, with a weak D call TRBD1 (5 bases). This CDR3 region has 15 residues. Trimming removed 3 bases at V and 0 bases at J, with 14 bases between. Germline assignment: CDR1 DFQATT and CDR2 SNEGSKA (reference sequence).

This clonotype has ten or more counts. V is TRBV12-3 or TRBV12-4 and J is TRBJ1-3; no firm D call. The CDR3 loop spans 13 amino acids. The V gene lost 4 bases and the J gene lost 3 bases, with 7 bases spanning the gap. The CDR3 coding sequence is TGTGCCAGCAGTTGGCAGAATGGAAACACCATATATTTT. It yields the protein CASSWQNGNTIYF.

As concerns this clonotype: A read error is the likely source, as a far larger clone sits one nucleotide away. The chain uses TRBV7-2 and TRBJ2-5; D gene ambiguous. The germline V gene encodes CDR1 SGHTA and CDR2 FQGNSA. Between the trimmed V and J ends, which lost 5 bases and 11 bases, there was a span of 15 bases. The CDR3 runs 12 residues. The CDR3 is CASSRAYNEQYF. In nucleotides, the CDR3 is TGTGCCAGCAGCCGAGCCTACAATGAGCAGTACTTC.

The chain combines TRBV29-1 with TRBJ2-5, with 7 bases that match TRBD1. V was clipped by 7 bases and J by 4 bases; unmatched bases: 3. Germline CDR1 SQVTM, CDR2 ANQGSEA. This CDR3 is built from 11 residues. Here the CDR3 DNA reads TGCAGCGGATACAGGGGAGAGACCCAGTACTTC. Residues: CSGYRGETQYF.

This clonotype was observed at least ten times. The V and J genes are TRBV11-2 and TRBJ2-7; TRBD1 matches at 8 bases. CDR3 size: 14 residues. The V gene end was trimmed by 5 bases and the J gene end by 6 bases; junction bases not matched to a gene: 9. Germline lookup yields CDR1 SGHAT and CDR2 FQNNGV. In DNA form, the CDR3 reads TGTGCCAGCAGCCGTTTCCGGGACAGGTCCGAGCAGTACTTC. It encodes CASSRFRDRSEQYF.